The TCR beta chain described here comes from a study of blood T cell repertoires in COVID-19. For the study at large: Acute and convalescent COVID-19 samples came from the United States, Italy and Spain.

The CDR3 sequence is 13 residues long. Trimming cost V 4 bases and J 6 bases; bases outside gene matches: 5. Germline lookup yields CDR1 ENHRY and CDR2 SYGVKD. Sequenced by immunoSEQ multiplex PCR; TCRdb stores in-frame clones only, minus some. The sample includes a few hundred thousand clones, 88% of them seen just once. This clone was observed once. V gene TRBV10-3 combines with J gene TRBJ1-2; TRBD1 aligns across 7 bases. The material sequenced was PBMCs or T cells enriched from blood (not recorded which). This receptor was obtained from a woman aged 45-60 years who had recovered from COVID-19. CDR3 in amino acids: CAISVGQENGYTF. The CDR3 DNA reads TGTGCCATCAGTGTTGGACAGGAGAATGGCTACACCTTC.